The present T cell receptor (beta chain) was sequenced within a study of cytomegalovirus exposure and HLA in healthy donors. Study outcomes and limitations: Cytomegalovirus-associated TCR beta chains were listed, numbering 164.

As regards this clone: Antigen: not known.

13 Jbeta primers and 60 Vbeta primers were used for the PCR. Method: immunoSEQ multiplex PCR; TCRdb's copy keeps in-frame clones and lacks some. The table has roughly 6,900 clones, 51% seen once. CDR1 and CDR2 (germline): MGHRA, YSYEKL. The CDR3 totals 17 residues. Trimming cost V 0 bases and J 4 bases; bases outside gene matches: 9. The specimen was PBMCs. This chain joins TRBV4-1 and TRBJ1-2; 9 bases map to TRBD1. The receptor was isolated from a man younger than 45 in good health and CMV-seropositive. The CDR3 protein is CASSQDGTGGASYGYTF. CDR3 DNA sequence: TGCGCCAGCAGCCAAGATGGAACAGGGGGCGCCTCCTATGGCTACACCTTC.